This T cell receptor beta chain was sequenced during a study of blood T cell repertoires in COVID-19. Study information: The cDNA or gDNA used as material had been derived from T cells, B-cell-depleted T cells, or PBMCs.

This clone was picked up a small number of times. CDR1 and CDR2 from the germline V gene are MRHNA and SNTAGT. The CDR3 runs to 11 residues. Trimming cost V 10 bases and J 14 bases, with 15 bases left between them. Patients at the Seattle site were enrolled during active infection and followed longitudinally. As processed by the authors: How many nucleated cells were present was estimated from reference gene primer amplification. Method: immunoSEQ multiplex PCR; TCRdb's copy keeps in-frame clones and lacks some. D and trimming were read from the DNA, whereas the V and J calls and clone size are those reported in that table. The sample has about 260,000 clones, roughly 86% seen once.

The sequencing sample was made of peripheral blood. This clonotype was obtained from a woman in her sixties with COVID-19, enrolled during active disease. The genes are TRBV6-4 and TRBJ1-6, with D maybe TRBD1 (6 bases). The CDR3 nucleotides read TGTGCCACTCAGGGGCGCCGGGCCCTCCACTTT. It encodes CATQGRRALHF.